Below, 11 T cell receptor beta chains from the same sample are listed, as sequenced in a study of blood T cells in healthy people across ages. A second PCR, run for about 7 to 12 cycles, used a sample-barcoded 5' primer plus a J-beta primer mix. TCRdb reprocessed the 5' RACE reads with MiXCR, giving one entry per CDR3 protein. This sample has over a million distinct CDR3 sequences, with roughly 40% found just once. Material: blood. The receptor set was obtained from a woman in her late teens or twenties in good health.

A single count supports this clonotype. The V call is TRBV2, the J call TRBJ2-6; 7 bases line up with TRBD2. Germline assignment: CDR1 SNHLY and CDR2 FYNNEI. The CDR3 extends over 18 amino acids. The V segment lost 6 bases and the J segment 0 bases; nucleotides outside the gene matches: 11. CDR3 sequence reads: CASRFPSGGSSGANVLTF. The CDR3 region has the DNA TGTGCCAGCAGATTTCCTAGCGGTGGCAGCTCTGGGGCCAACGTCCTGACTTTC.

This rearrangement joins TRBV5-5 to TRBJ2-5; 7 bases agree with TRBD2. Germline CDR1 reads SGHKS; CDR2 reads YYEKEE (reference sequence). Trimming at V came to 2 bases and at J to 11 bases, leaving 15 bases not matched to a gene. The CDR3 length is 15 residues. CDR3 region: CASSFIRGGYNEQYF. Written as DNA, the CDR3 is TGTGCCAGCAGCTTCATTCGCGGGGGATACAATGAGCAGTACTTC.

This rearrangement joins TRBV12-3 or TRBV12-4 to TRBJ2-2; D is undetermined. The CDR3 contains 13 residues. The germline V and J ends were trimmed by 7 bases and 2 bases, with 8 bases remaining between them. The CDR3 here is CASKGYNTGELFF. The CDR3 DNA reads as TGTGCCAGCAAAGGATATAACACCGGGGAGCTGTTTTTT.

This clonotype came up a few times. This chain joins TRBV7-2 and TRBJ2-4; no clear D gene. V was trimmed by 3 bases and J by 0 bases, leaving 12 bases between them. Per germline, CDR1 SGHTA and CDR2 FQGNSA. The CDR3 is 16 residues long. DNA of the CDR3: TGTGCCAGCAGCTTGCGTGGGAATCTAGCCAAAAACATTCAGTACTTC. Its translation: CASSLRGNLAKNIQYF.

This clonotype was seen a few times. V gene TRBV28 combines with J gene TRBJ2-1; D call uncertain. Germline values: CDR1 MDHEN, CDR2 SYDVKM. The ends were cut back, 1 base at V and 6 bases at J, with 13 bases in the middle. The CDR3 loop spans 15 amino acids. In DNA, the CDR3 is TGTGCCAGCAGTTTATTGGCTAGTCTCGGCAATGAGCAGTTCTTC. It encodes CASSLLASLGNEQFF. Filled out from reference TRBV28 and TRBJ2-1, the complete variable domain reads DVKVTQSSRYLVKRTGEKVFLECVQDMDHENMFWYRQDPGLGLRLIYFSYDVKMKEKGDIPEGYSVSREKKERFSLILESASTNQTSMYLCASSLLASLGNEQFFGPGTRLTVL.

The rearrangement links TRBV30 to TRBJ2-5; D is ambiguous. V lost 3 bases, J lost 5 bases, and 4 bases lay in between. Per the germline V gene, CDR1 is GTSNPN and CDR2 is SVGIG (reference sequence). The CDR3 has 10 residues. The CDR3 DNA reads as TGTGCCTGGAGGCGGGAGACCCAGTACTTC. Amino acids: CAWRRETQYF.

The sample holds one count of this clonotype. This chain uses TRBV3-1 with TRBJ2-5; no definite D call. CDR1 is LGHDT and CDR2 is YNNKEL in the germline V gene (reference sequence). This CDR3 contains 14 residues. With 1 base removed from V and 2 bases from J, the gap between germline ends came to 8 bases. The CDR3 region has the DNA TGTGCCAGCAGCCAAGGGGCCCGACAAGAGACCCAGTACTTC. It yields the protein CASSQGARQETQYF.

The chain employs TRBV3-1 and TRBJ1-6; a weak D match, TRBD1 (5 bases). Trimming removed 1 base at V and 10 bases at J, with 17 bases between. The CDR3 runs 16 residues. CDR1 LGHDT and CDR2 YNNKEL come from the germline V gene (reference sequence). The CDR3 nucleotides read TGTGCCAGCAGCCAAGGCCCCCAGGGACGTGAATCACCCCTCCACTTT. Its protein is CASSQGPQGRESPLHF.

This sequence joins TRBV27 and TRBJ1-2; D perhaps matches TRBD1 (5 bases). CDR1 is MNHEY and CDR2 is SMNVEV in the germline V gene (reference sequence). V was trimmed by 7 bases and J by 5 bases, leaving 17 bases between them. The CDR3 spans 14 residues. The DNA of the CDR3 is TGTGCCAGCAAGGTGGAGACAGACGGATATGGCTACACCTTC. Its translation is CASKVETDGYGYTF.

The chain is built from TRBV7-2 and TRBJ1-2, with TRBD1 matching 7 bases. The length of the CDR3 is 16 residues. Germline lookup yields CDR1 SGHTA and CDR2 FQGNSA. Unmatched junction bases numbered 7, after V lost 3 bases and J lost 0 bases. The CDR3 sequence: CASSFQGGTANYGYTF. In DNA form, the CDR3 reads TGTGCCAGCAGCTTCCAGGGGGGAACAGCTAACTATGGCTACACCTTC.

The sample holds a few counts of this clonotype. The V call is TRBV18, the J call TRBJ2-7, with 7 bases matching TRBD2. Germline-derived CDR1 and CDR2 are KGHSH and LQKENI. This CDR3 region has 15 residues. The ends lost 3 bases at V and 2 bases at J; junction bases unmatched: 7. CDR3 DNA sequence: TGTGCCAGCTCACCCCAGCGGGACTCAACCTACGAGCAGTACTTC. This translates into CASSPQRDSTYEQYF.